This record concerns one T cell receptor beta chain sequence. The data stem from a study of blood T cell repertoires in COVID-19. Produced via immunoSEQ multiplex PCR; TCRdb's table is partial and in-frame only. The sample holds around 330,000 clones; about 88% are singletons and the top ten take 8% to 10%. CDR3 length: 14 amino acids. Trimming removed 10 bases from V and 6 bases from J; junction bases left unmatched: 9. Germline-derived CDR1 and CDR2 are SNHLY and FYNNEI. This TCR was sampled from a woman between 35 and 50 years old who had recovered from COVID-19. Sequencing was done on a sample of PBMCs or T cells enriched from blood (not recorded which). The V gene is TRBV2, the J gene TRBJ2-1; the match to TRBD1 covers 10 bases. The CDR3 loop reads CATYGQGVPNEQFF. The CDR3 nucleotides are TGTGCCACCTACGGACAGGGGGTCCCCAATGAGCAGTTCTTC.